This entry is about one TCR beta chain. These data originate in a study of T cell changes during pregnancy in multiple sclerosis. Produced via immunoSEQ multiplex PCR; TCRdb's table is partial and in-frame only. The table lists 91,000 or so clones, 85% to 95% of them singletons, with roughly 0.95% in the top ten. Trimming stripped 3 bases from V and 6 bases from J, with 9 bases between. Germline values: CDR1 MDHEN, CDR2 SYDVKM. The CDR3 totals 13 residues. This clonotype was obtained from a female donor with multiple sclerosis, enrolled in a pregnancy study. V gene TRBV28 combines with J gene TRBJ2-4; perhaps TRBD1 as D (6 bases). Sample: peripheral blood, taken after pregnancy. As DNA, the CDR3 is TGTGCCAGCAGTTTTGGCAGGGGAAACATTCAGTACTTC. It encodes CASSFGRGNIQYF.